The following is a T cell receptor (beta chain) sequence with its context. Its specificity is not known. The sample is drawn from a study of OX40 agonist ivuxolimab in advanced cancers. About the study: Partial responses were seen in three patients, one with hepatocellular carcinoma and two with cutaneous melanoma.

CDR1 and CDR2 from the germline V gene are MNHEY and SVGAGI. After removal of 7 bases from V and 6 bases from J, the junction contained 2 bases not matched to a gene. The CDR3 is made up of 12 amino acids. Findings of the study overall: CD4+ and CD8+ blood T cells expanded clonally by week 6 at 0.1 to 3.0 mg/kg. Partial responders at 0.1-3.0 mg/kg showed near-lowest clonal expansion.

Method: immunoSEQ multiplex PCR; TCRdb's copy keeps in-frame clones and lacks some. The table records about 70,000 clones, 90% to 95% of them present only once. Blood specimens came from baseline, cycle 4 day 1, and cycle 7 day 1. V and J are TRBV6-5 and TRBJ2-7, with 11 positions matching TRBD2. The sequencing here drew on CD4+ or CD8+ T cells sorted from blood, taken in a trial of the OX40 agonist ivuxolimab. The sequence was obtained from an adult with an advanced solid tumor such as melanoma, head and neck, liver or kidney cancer. The CDR3, as DNA: TGTGCCAGCACAGGACTAGCGGGCGAGCAGTACTTC. Translating it yields CASTGLAGEQYF.